One and the same sample provided the 27 T cell receptor beta chains below, sequenced in a study of regulatory T cells in long-lasting Graves disease. As to time point: persistent/refractory GD, antithyroid drugs over 5 years with positive TRAb. PBMC RNA served as the TCR library source. With iRepertoire HTBI primers and Arm-PCR of CDR3 regions, TCR beta libraries were built. TCRdb analysed the multiplex PCR reads with MiXCR anew, one entry per CDR3 protein. This sample has roughly 450,000 distinct CDR3 sequences; approximately 22% occur once, and the top ten carry around 13%. The specimen was peripheral blood mononuclear cells (PBMCs), collected when the disease was refractory, from a patient treated with antithyroid drugs. The origin of the receptors is a female donor with Graves disease.

In its sample, this clonotype was seen many times. The chain carries TRBV12-3 or TRBV12-4 and TRBJ1-5; D is unclear. The V end was cut by 1 base, the J end by 1 base, with 8 bases between. The CDR3 is 15 amino acids. Here the CDR3 reads CASSLDGRSNQPQHF. The CDR3 DNA reads TGTGCCAGCAGTTTAGACGGGAGAAGCAATCAGCCCCAGCATTTT.

The rearrangement uses TRBV29-1 and TRBJ2-7; tentative D call: TRBD2 (6 bases). This CDR3 is built from 14 residues. V lost 3 bases and J lost 7, with 19 bases in between. Per germline, CDR1 SQVTM and CDR2 ANQGSEA. CDR3 in DNA: TGCAGCGTTGATAAATTAGGACCCGCGGGGGAGCAGTACTTC. This sequence encodes CSVDKLGPAGEQYF.

The chain has TRBV20-1 and TRBJ2-2; TRBD2 aligns across 7 bases. Trimming took 3 bases from V and 2 from J; bases not matched to a gene: 6. CDR1 and CDR2 (germline): DFQATT, SNEGSKA (reference sequence). The CDR3 length is 15 residues. The CDR3 DNA reads TGCAGTGCTAGGTCCGGGGGGACTAACACCGGGGAGCTGTTTTTT. This sequence encodes CSARSGGTNTGELFF.

The chain employs TRBV11-2 and TRBJ2-7, with D hard to call. Germline assignment: CDR1 SGHAT and CDR2 FQNNGV. V lost 1 base and J lost 3, with 7 bases in between. The CDR3 runs 13 residues. The CDR3 DNA is TGTGCCAGCAGCTTAGGTACGGTCTACGAGCAGTACTTC. Amino acid sequence: CASSLGTVYEQYF.

This clonotype was detected many times. The chain uses TRBV28 and TRBJ1-2, with a weak D call TRBD1 (5 bases). The germline CDR1 and CDR2 sequences are MDHEN and SYDVKM. The CDR3 has 15 residues. The V end was cut by 3 bases, the J end by 3 bases, with 14 bases between. The CDR3 protein is CASSFHQGLDYGYTF. CDR3 in DNA: TGTGCCAGCAGTTTTCACCAGGGACTGGACTATGGCTACACCTTC.

The chain is built from TRBV15 and TRBJ1-4; maybe TRBD1 (6 bases). V lost 0 bases to trimming and J lost 5 bases, with 10 bases between them. The CDR3 length is 15 residues. Germline V gene data show CDR1 as LNHNV and CDR2 as YYDKDF (reference sequence). CDR3: CATSRDTGQNEKLFF. In DNA form, the CDR3 reads TGTGCCACCAGCAGAGATACGGGACAAAATGAAAAACTGTTTTTT.

This clonotype has only a few counts. The genes are TRBV30 and TRBJ1-1; perhaps TRBD1 as D (6 bases). V was cut by 3 bases and J by 8 bases, with 13 bases left in between. The length of the CDR3 is 12 residues. CDR1 is GTSNPN and CDR2 is SVGIG in the germline V gene (reference sequence). CDR3 sequence: CAWRRTGIEAFF. Written as DNA, the CDR3 is TGTGCCTGGAGACGAACAGGGATCGAAGCTTTCTTT.

This clonotype was picked up many times. V is TRBV2 and J is TRBJ1-5; a possible D gene is TRBD1 (5 bases). The V gene lost 4 bases and the J gene lost 1 base, with 17 bases spanning the gap. This CDR3 contains 17 residues. CDR1 is SNHLY, CDR2 FYNNEI, per germline. The CDR3 protein is CASSVRQGGTSNQPQHF. In DNA, the CDR3 is TGTGCCAGCAGTGTAAGGCAGGGTGGGACGAGCAATCAGCCCCAGCATTTT. Filled out from reference TRBV2 and TRBJ1-5, the complete variable domain reads EPEVTQTPSHQVTQMGQEVILRCVPISNHLYFYWYRQILGQKVEFLVSFYNNEISEKSEIFDDQFSVERPDGSNFTLKIRSTKLEDSAMYFCASSVRQGGTSNQPQHFGDGTRLSIL.

The rearrangement uses TRBV5-1 and TRBJ2-2; D tentatively reads TRBD1 or TRBD2 (6 bases each). The V gene's germline CDR1 is SGHRS and CDR2 YFSETQ. V lost 4 bases and J 0 bases, leaving 10 bases between the germline ends. The CDR3 is 15 amino acids. The CDR3 sequence: CASSAGTTNTGELFF. CDR3 DNA: TGCGCCAGCAGCGCGGGGACAACGAACACCGGGGAGCTGTTTTTT.

This clonotype turned up a few times. The chain couples TRBV7-2 to TRBJ2-7; a weak D match, TRBD1 (6 bases). CDR3 size: 15 residues. The V gene lost 5 bases and the J gene lost 2 bases, with 16 bases spanning the gap. Germline loops: CDR1 SGHTA, CDR2 FQGNSA. The CDR3 region is CASSPLLQGPYEQYF. CDR3 coding DNA: TGTGCCAGCAGCCCCCTCCTTCAGGGGCCCTACGAGCAGTACTTC.

The DNA for the CDR3 is TGTGCCAGCAGCTTAGGATTGCCAACTGAAGCTTTCTTT. As protein: CASSLGLPTEAFF. The chain uses TRBV11-2 and TRBJ1-1; D unresolved. The CDR3 has 13 residues. Germline V gene lookup returns CDR1 SGHAT and CDR2 FQNNGV. V was clipped by 1 base and J by 5 bases, with 8 bases between them.

The CDR3 here is CASSRGQGAGGANVLTF. For the CDR3, the DNA is TGTGCCAGCAGTAGAGGACAGGGGGCCGGCGGGGCCAACGTCCTGACTTTC. This rearrangement joins TRBV12-3 or TRBV12-4 to TRBJ2-6; 11 nucleotides align to TRBD1. CDR3 length equals 17 residues. V lost 5 bases to trimming and J lost 4 bases; unmatched junction nucleotides: 7.

The rearrangement joins TRBV5-1 to TRBJ1-3; no firm D call. The CDR3 length is 16 residues. The germline gives CDR1 SGHRS, CDR2 YFSETQ. Trimming cost V 0 bases and J 0 bases, with 10 bases left between them. The CDR3 sequence is CASSLEWQLSGNTIYF. The CDR3 region has the DNA TGCGCCAGCAGCTTGGAGTGGCAGCTCTCTGGAAACACCATATATTTT.

This clonotype occurred many times. The V and J genes are TRBV28 and TRBJ2-5; 9 bases line up with TRBD1. With V trimmed by 6 bases and J by 2 bases, 7 bases remained unmatched. The CDR3 covers 15 residues. Germline V gives CDR1 MDHEN, CDR2 SYDVKM. The CDR3 is CASSGGGTGQETQYF. DNA of the CDR3: TGTGCCAGCAGCGGGGGCGGGACAGGGCAAGAGACCCAGTACTTC. The full variable domain, in which reference TRBV28 and TRBJ2-5 provide the parts outside the CDR3, is DVKVTQSSRYLVKRTGEKVFLECVQDMDHENMFWYRQDPGLGLRLIYFSYDVKMKEKGDIPEGYSVSREKKERFSLILESASTNQTSMYLCASSGGGTGQETQYFGPGTRLLVL.

This clonotype was recorded at least ten times. The rearrangement links TRBV12-5 to TRBJ1-4; D not certain. Looked up from germline, CDR1 is LGHNT and CDR2 is FRNRAP. Trimming took 7 bases from V and 0 from J, leaving 9 bases between them. The CDR3 is made up of 14 amino acids. CDR3 bases: TGTGCTAGTGCGTGGGGTGCAACTAATGAAAAACTGTTTTTT. Translating gives CASAWGATNEKLFF. Together with reference TRBV12-5 and TRBJ1-4, the CDR3 gives the full variable domain: DARVTQTPRHKVTEMGQEVTMRCQPILGHNTVFWYRQTMMQGLELLAYFRNRAPLDDSGMPKDRFSAEMPDATLATLKIQPSEPRDSAVYFCASAWGATNEKLFFGSGTQLSVL.

This clonotype was found a few times. This chain joins TRBV14 and TRBJ1-2; D unclear. Trimming left V 0 bases short and J 5 bases short, with 10 bases between. CDR1 and CDR2 (germline): SGHDN, FVKESK. CDR3 size: 14 residues. In nucleotides, the CDR3 is TGTGCCAGCAGCCAAGACGTTCCAGTTTATGGCTACACCTTC. This encodes CASSQDVPVYGYTF.

In this sample, this clonotype turned up a few times. CDR3 sequence reads: CASIGGGHPEAFF. CDR3 sequence (DNA): TGTGCCAGCATTGGAGGGGGGCACCCCGAAGCTTTCTTT. The rearrangement uses TRBV12-3 or TRBV12-4 and TRBJ1-1; TRBD1 might be the D (6 bases). V lost 7 bases, J lost 8 bases, and 17 bases lay in between. This CDR3 region has 13 residues.

This clonotype showed up just a few times. CDR3 DNA: TGTGCCAGCAGACCAACCCCTGATCGTCCCGGGGGTAATCAGTACTTC. Amino acids: CASRPTPDRPGGNQYF. The rearrangement links TRBV5-5 to TRBJ2-4, with D perhaps matching TRBD2 (6 bases). Trimming removed 5 bases at V and 12 bases at J, with 27 bases between. There are 16 residues in the CDR3. Germline CDR1 reads SGHKS; CDR2 reads YYEKEE (reference sequence).

This clonotype came up a few times. The rearrangement joins TRBV7-9 to TRBJ1-1; D is unclear. CDR3 length: 13 residues. From germline, CDR1 is SEHNR and CDR2 FQNEAQ (reference sequence). V lost 5 bases and J 1 base, leaving 8 bases between the germline ends. In DNA, the CDR3 is TGTGCCAGCAGCACCTACAAGAACACTGAAGCTTTCTTT. Translating it yields CASSTYKNTEAFF. The whole variable domain, filled in from reference TRBV7-9 and TRBJ1-1, reads DTGVSQNPRHKITKRGQNVTFRCDPISEHNRLYWYRQTLGQGPEFLTYFQNEAQLEKSRLLSDRFSAERPKGSFSTLEIQRTEQGDSAMYLCASSTYKNTEAFFGQGTRLTVV.

This clonotype was detected many times. V is TRBV15 and J is TRBJ2-7; 10 nucleotides line up with TRBD2. The CDR3 extends over 15 amino acids. The J segment lost 1 base and the V segment lost 1 base, leaving 1 base of the junction unmatched. The germline V gene encodes CDR1 LNHNV and CDR2 YYDKDF (reference sequence). CDR3 bases: TGTGCCACCAGCAGAGCACTAGCGGGATCCTACGAGCAGTACTTC. Its protein product is CATSRALAGSYEQYF.

The sample holds many counts of this clonotype. This chain uses TRBV29-1 with TRBJ2-7; weak D call: TRBD2 (7 bases). The CDR3 runs to 16 residues. Germline loops: CDR1 SQVTM, CDR2 ANQGSEA. V lost 6 bases to trimming and J lost 2 bases, with 23 bases between them. The DNA of the CDR3 is TGCAGCGTCCGTTCGGTTCGGAGGGGGGGGGCCTACGAGCAGTACTTC. Its protein product is CSVRSVRRGGAYEQYF.

This clonotype was counted many times. This chain connects TRBV7-8 to TRBJ2-7; 7 bases are shared with TRBD2. Unmatched junction bases numbered 12, after V lost 5 bases and J lost 5 bases. The CDR3 spans 15 residues. Germline-derived CDR1 and CDR2 are SGHVS and FQNEAQ. CDR3 bases: TGTGCCAGCAGCCACGGGGCGGGAGTGGGGGACGAGCAGTACTTC. Residues: CASSHGAGVGDEQYF.

This clonotype came up many times. CDR3 protein: CASTLQQVGGQPQHF. The DNA of the CDR3 is TGTGCCAGCACCCTCCAACAGGTGGGTGGTCAGCCCCAGCATTTT. The chain employs TRBV2 and TRBJ1-5, with a weak D call TRBD1 (5 bases). Germline loops: CDR1 SNHLY, CDR2 FYNNEI. Deletions cut 7 bases from V and 6 bases from J, with 19 bases between. CDR3 size: 15 residues.

This clonotype was seen many times. The genes are TRBV12-3 or TRBV12-4 and TRBJ1-1; D remains ambiguous. The CDR3 loop spans 13 amino acids. Trimming left V 2 bases short and J 2 bases short, with 6 bases between. The CDR3 coding sequence is TGTGCCAGCAGTTTAAGAGATAACACTGAAGCTTTCTTT. Translating it yields CASSLRDNTEAFF.

This clonotype came up a few times. Possible read error: a much larger clone is one base away. V gene TRBV2 combines with J gene TRBJ1-2; D uncertain. CDR1 is SNHLY and CDR2 is FYNNEI in the germline V gene. The CDR3 runs to 12 residues. The CDR3, as DNA: TGTGCACGCAAGTTCTCGCGAGGCGGCTACACCTTC. It translates to CARKFSRGGYTF.

This clonotype has more than one count but fewer than ten. The chain links TRBV10-3 to TRBJ1-6; D uncertain. The CDR3 loop spans 15 amino acids. Germline V CDR1 and CDR2: ENHRY, SYGVKD. Trimming took off 3 bases at V and 6 bases at J, with 12 bases between the two ends. DNA for the CDR3: TGTGCCATCAGTGACACGACAAACCTTAATTCACCCCTCCACTTT. Protein sequence: CAISDTTNLNSPLHF.

The rearrangement uses TRBV30 and TRBJ2-7; a weak D match, TRBD2 (5 bases). Trimming removed 1 base from V and 4 bases from J, with 8 bases in between. This CDR3 contains 12 residues. Germline V lookup: CDR1 GTSNPN, CDR2 SVGIG (reference sequence). CDR3 DNA: TGTGCCTGGAGTGGAGGAGGATACGAGCAGTACTTC. Translation gives CAWSGGGYEQYF. The entire variable domain, with the rest obtained from reference TRBV30 and TRBJ2-7, is as follows: SQTIHQWPATLVQPVGSPLSLECTVEGTSNPNLYWYRQAAGRGLQLLFYSVGIGQISSEVPQNLSASRPQDRQFILSSKKLLLSDSGFYLCAWSGGGYEQYFGPGTRLTVT.